These 8 T cell receptor beta chains were all obtained from the same sample, sequenced in a study of blood T cell repertoires in COVID-19. Measured with immunoSEQ multiplex PCR; TCRdb has only the in-frame clones, and not every one. This sample has 400,000 or so clones, with approximately 91% found just once. Sample: peripheral blood. The receptors stem from a woman in her 40s with COVID-19, enrolled during active disease.

The V call is TRBV28, the J call TRBJ2-7; possible D gene TRBD1, 6 bases. The germline V and J ends were trimmed by 5 bases and 2 bases, with 19 bases remaining between them. Per the germline V gene, CDR1 is MDHEN and CDR2 is SYDVKM. CDR3 length: 16 amino acids. CDR3 DNA: TGTGCCAGCAGTCCTATGGGCAGGGGAATTCCCTACGAGCAGTACTTC. This encodes CASSPMGRGIPYEQYF.

The chain combines TRBV7-9 with TRBJ1-2; D is unresolved. The V gene's germline CDR1 is SEHNR and CDR2 FQNEAQ (reference sequence). Trimming shortened V by 5 bases and J by 1 base, and 8 bases separated the two germline ends. This CDR3 is built from 13 residues. The chain's CDR3 is CASSGPDNYGYTF. The CDR3 DNA reads TGTGCCAGCAGCGGTCCAGATAACTATGGCTACACCTTC.

The chain recombines TRBV29-1 with TRBJ2-7, with D perhaps matching TRBD1 (5 bases). Trimming removed 5 bases at V and 5 bases at J, with 16 bases between. The germline CDR1 and CDR2 sequences are SQVTM and ANQGSEA. The CDR3 loop spans 13 amino acids. CDR3 bases: TGCAGCGTTACCTACAGGATCATCGACGAGCAGTACTTC. Translated, it gives CSVTYRIIDEQYF.

The J gene is TRBJ2-1, the V gene TRBV7-2; TRBD2 matches at 8 bases. The germline V gene encodes CDR1 SGHTA and CDR2 FQGNSA. V lost 5 bases and J lost 6; bases outside the gene matches: 6. CDR3 length: 14 residues. The CDR3 nucleotides read TGTGCCAGCAGCCCAACGACTAGCGTCAATGAGCAGTTCTTC. This codes for CASSPTTSVNEQFF.

The chain is built from TRBV7-2 and TRBJ1-3; D is uncertain. Trimming shortened V by 0 bases and J by 4 bases, and 10 bases separated the two germline ends. The CDR3 covers 15 residues. Germline-derived CDR1 and CDR2 are SGHTA and FQGNSA. CDR3 DNA: TGTGCCAGCAGCTTAGCCCCGTTCCCCGGAAACACCATATATTTT. Its protein is CASSLAPFPGNTIYF.

A single count supports this clone. The genes are TRBV7-9 and TRBJ1-6; D may be TRBD1 (5 bases). V lost 3 bases to trimming and J lost 6 bases, with 9 bases between them. This CDR3 region has 14 residues. Per germline, CDR1 SEHNR and CDR2 FQNEAQ (reference sequence). The CDR3 loop is CASSLEGRNSPLHF. CDR3 coding DNA: TGTGCCAGCAGCTTGGAGGGGCGTAATTCACCCCTCCACTTT.

The chain links TRBV11-3 to TRBJ2-2; 9 bases align to TRBD1. CDR3 size: 14 residues. V dropped 4 bases and J dropped 4; count of bases not matched to a gene: 1. The germline V gene has CDR1 SGHNT and CDR2 YENEEA. The CDR3 DNA reads TGTGCCAGCAGCTGGGGACAGGGCACCGGGGAGCTGTTTTTT. Protein: CASSWGQGTGELFF. Together with reference TRBV11-3 and TRBJ2-2, the CDR3 gives the full variable domain: EAGVVQSPRYKIIEKKQPVAFWCNPISGHNTLYWYLQNLGQGPELLIRYENEEAVDDSQLPKDRFSAERLKGVDSTLKIQPAELGDSAVYLCASSWGQGTGELFFGEGSRLTVL.

The chain employs TRBV28 and TRBJ2-3; 11 bases are a match to TRBD2. V shed 2 bases and J 4 bases; nucleotides not matched to a gene: 2. Germline CDR1 is MDHEN and CDR2 is SYDVKM. The CDR3 covers 15 residues. CDR3 bases: TGTGCCAGCAGTTTACTAGCGGGGGGTGCAGATACGCAGTATTTT. Protein product: CASSLLAGGADTQYF.